This TCR beta chain came from a study of cytotoxic CD8 clonotypes in ibrutinib-treated CLL. Whole-study results and caveats: At ibrutinib response, clonality increased, and at progression it declined back toward baseline.

With sequencing, the targeted depth ranged from 1 in 200,000 to 1 in 1 million T cells. Profiling relied on immunoSEQ multiplex PCR, and the TCRdb table lists in-frame clones only, not all of them. The data contain roughly 180,000 clones, 55% to 85% of them seen just once; the ten biggest clones take up roughly 13%. This clone was counted between two and nine times. As yet, its antigen is unknown. Trimming left V 5 bases short and J 8 bases short, with 16 bases between. From germline, CDR1 is SGDLS and CDR2 YYNGEE. This CDR3 region has 14 residues. The receptor comes from a human donor with chronic lymphocytic leukemia. The rearrangement uses TRBV9 and TRBJ1-4; possible D gene TRBD1, 6 bases. Sample: PBMCs, taken after 24 months of ibrutinib treatment. The CDR3 DNA sequence: TGTGCCAGCAGTGAACAGGGATCAGGAGAAAAACTGTTTTTT. This gives the protein CASSEQGSGEKLFF. Full variable domain (rest looked up from reference TRBV9 and TRBJ1-4): DSGVTQTPKHLITATGQRVTLRCSPRSGDLSVYWYQQSLDQGLQFLIQYYNGEERAKGNILERFSAQQFPDLHSELNLSSLELGDSALYFCASSEQGSGEKLFFGSGTQLSVL.